The TCR beta chain described here comes from a study of lymphopenia after photon versus proton radiotherapy. Study observations and caveats: Only patients who died were analyzed for survival; proton advantage is unproven. Post-nadir diversity loss with photons came from oligoclonal expansion, particularly CD8+ Temra cells.

Sequenced by immunoSEQ multiplex PCR; TCRdb stores in-frame clones only, minus some. The sample holds some 40,000 clones, about 82% seen once. Germline CDR1 reads MNHNS; CDR2 reads SASEGT. The CDR3 runs to 18 residues. With V trimmed by 1 base and J by 3 bases, 5 bases remained unmatched. On this clone: Antigen: not known.

This receptor was identified in an older woman with pancreatic cancer. Some clones in this sample may be carry-over from other donors' samples. The chain carries TRBV6-1 and TRBJ2-2; 13 nucleotides agree with TRBD2. The material sequenced was peripheral blood, taken from a patient treated with proton-based radiotherapy. For the CDR3, the DNA is TGTGCCAGCAGTGAAGTACTAGCGGGAGGGCCTGACACCGGGGAGCTGTTTTTT. Translated, it gives CASSEVLAGGPDTGELFF.